A selection of T cell receptor beta chains follows, all from one sample in a study of long-term antiretroviral therapy in people with HIV. The method was immunoSEQ multiplex PCR; TCRdb's version includes in-frame clones alone and lacks a portion of them. The sample lists tens of thousands of clones, 90% to 95% occurring once. The input for sequencing was unsorted PBMCs, taken 3.7 years after starting antiretroviral therapy. The receptors here all came from a woman aged 45-65 years with HIV. The CDR3 runs from the conserved cysteine through the conserved F or W. A D gene is named only where the DNA matches it firmly. Clone size appears in some rows only: once, few, many, or a class for an expanded clone.

j_call d_call clone_size v_call cdr3_aa cdr3_nt
TRBJ2-1 NA NA TRBV10-1 CASSNPLNNEQFF TGCGCCAGCAGTAACCCCTTAAACAATGAGCAGTTCTTC
TRBJ2-5 TRBD2 once TRBV7-2 CASSVGGASQTQYF TGTGCCAGCAGTGTCGGGGGGGCCAGTCAGACCCAGTACTTC
TRBJ1-1 NA NA TRBV4-2 CASSQVRGHIEAFF TGTGCCAGCAGCCAAGTTCGAGGGCACATTGAAGCTTTCTTT
TRBJ1-2 NA NA TRBV18 CASSPQGNYGYTF TGTGCCAGCTCACCACAGGGGAACTATGGCTACACCTTC
TRBJ1-4 TRBD1 NA TRBV4-2 CASSQDPGQGGEKLFF TGTGCCAGCAGCCAAGATCCGGGACAGGGGGGCGAAAAACTGTTTTTT
TRBJ2-7 TRBD2 NA TRBV13 CASSLGSQRGPLYEQYF TGTGCCAGCAGCTTAGGGTCCCAGCGGGGCCCCCTGTACGAGCAGTACTTC
TRBJ2-2 NA NA TRBV4-1 CASSQGDNTGELFF TGCGCCAGCAGCCAAGGGGATAACACCGGGGAGCTGTTTTTT
TRBJ1-2 NA NA TRBV11-3 CASSLPDRSNYGYTF TGTGCCAGCAGCTTACCAGACAGGTCTAACTATGGCTACACCTTC
TRBJ1-1 NA once TRBV27 CASSFRGGNTEAFF TGTGCCAGCAGTTTTCGGGGGGGGAACACTGAAGCTTTCTTT
TRBJ2-5 TRBD1 NA TRBV2 CASSSETGPEETQYF TGTGCCAGCAGTTCCGAGACAGGGCCTGAAGAGACCCAGTACTTC
TRBJ2-5 TRBD2 NA TRBV19 CASMGLAGGFQETQYF TGTGCCAGTATGGGTCTAGCGGGGGGTTTCCAAGAGACCCAGTACTTC
TRBJ1-3 NA NA TRBV18 CASSPLSAATGNTIYF TGTGCCAGCTCACCACTCTCGGCAGCTACTGGAAACACCATATATTTT
TRBJ2-5 NA NA TRBV6-5 CASSYSLRETQYF TGTGCCAGCAGTTACTCGTTGCGGGAGACCCAGTACTTC
TRBJ2-7 NA NA TRBV6-6 CASSPQGYEQYF TGTGCCAGCAGTCCCCAGGGGTACGAGCAGTACTTC
TRBJ1-3 TRBD1 NA TRBV6-6 CASSRDSLFGNTIYF TGTGCCAGCAGCCGGGACAGCCTCTTTGGAAACACCATATATTTT
TRBJ2-5 NA NA TRBV6-5 CASRDTGGQETQYF TGTGCCAGCAGGGATACTGGTGGCCAAGAGACCCAGTACTTC
TRBJ1-5 TRBD1 NA TRBV15 CATSRDRAGGGQPQHF TGTGCCACCAGCAGAGATCGGGCAGGGGGAGGTCAGCCCCAGCATTTT
TRBJ2-3 NA NA TRBV4-3 CASSQSLGVTDTQYF TGCGCCAGCAGCCAAAGTCTTGGGGTCACAGATACGCAGTATTTT
TRBJ2-1 NA once TRBV5-6 CASSLRNEQFF TGTGCCAGCAGCTTGAGGAATGAGCAGTTCTTC
TRBJ1-2 NA NA TRBV5-5 CASTLIPGRGRGYTF TGTGCCAGCACTTTAATCCCGGGCAGGGGCCGCGGCTACACCTTC
TRBJ2-7 NA NA TRBV19 CASSINPSYEQYF TGTGCCAGTAGTATCAATCCCTCCTACGAGCAGTACTTC
TRBJ1-1 NA NA TRBV2 CASVGRGRDTEAFF TGTGCCAGCGTTGGGCGGGGGAGGGACACTGAAGCTTTCTTT
TRBJ2-6 NA NA TRBV5-4 CASSLADGSPTGANVLTF TGTGCCAGCAGCTTGGCGGACGGATCCCCTACTGGGGCCAACGTCCTGACTTTC
TRBJ2-2 TRBD1 NA TRBV6-5 CASSLGQGNTGELFF TGTGCCAGCAGCCTCGGACAGGGGAACACCGGGGAGCTGTTTTTT
TRBJ1-6 NA NA TRBV4-3 CASSQEQGNSPLHF TGCGCCAGCAGCCAAGAGCAGGGTAATTCACCCCTCCACTTT
TRBJ2-2 NA NA TRBV10-3 CAISDGSTGELFF TGTGCCATCAGTGACGGGAGCACCGGGGAGCTGTTTTTT
TRBJ2-7 NA NA TRBV12-2 CASRLRTSGYEQYF TGTGCAAGTCGCTTACGGACCTCCGGTTACGAGCAGTACTTC
TRBJ2-3 NA once TRBV19 CASSQRVGVDTQYF TGTGCCAGTTCTCAGAGGGTGGGGGTAGATACGCAGTATTTT
TRBJ1-2 NA once TRBV14 CASSLAGRGWYGYTF TGTGCCAGCAGCCTTGCAGGAAGGGGATGGTATGGCTACACCTTC